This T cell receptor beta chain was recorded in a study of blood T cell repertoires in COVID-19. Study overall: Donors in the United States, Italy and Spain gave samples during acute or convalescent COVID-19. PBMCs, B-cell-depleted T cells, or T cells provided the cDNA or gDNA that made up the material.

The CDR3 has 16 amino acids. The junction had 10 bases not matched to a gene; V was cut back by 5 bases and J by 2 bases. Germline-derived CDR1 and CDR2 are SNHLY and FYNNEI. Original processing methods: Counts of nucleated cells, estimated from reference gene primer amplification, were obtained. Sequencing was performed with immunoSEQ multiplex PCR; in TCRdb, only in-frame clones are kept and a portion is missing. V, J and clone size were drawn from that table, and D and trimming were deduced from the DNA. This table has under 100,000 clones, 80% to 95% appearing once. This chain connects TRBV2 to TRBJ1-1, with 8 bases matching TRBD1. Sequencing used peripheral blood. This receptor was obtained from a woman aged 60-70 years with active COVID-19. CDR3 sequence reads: CASSLPAQGGNTEAFF. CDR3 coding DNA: TGTGCCAGCAGTCTACCAGCACAGGGGGGAAACACTGAAGCTTTCTTT. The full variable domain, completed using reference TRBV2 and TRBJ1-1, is EPEVTQTPSHQVTQMGQEVILRCVPISNHLYFYWYRQILGQKVEFLVSFYNNEISEKSEIFDDQFSVERPDGSNFTLKIRSTKLEDSAMYFCASSLPAQGGNTEAFFGQGTRLTVV.